This is a list of T cell receptor beta chains from one sample in a study of cytomegalovirus exposure and HLA in healthy donors. Some clones are missing from TCRdb's copy, which holds only in-frame ones; the method was immunoSEQ multiplex PCR. The sample contains roughly 130,000 clones, 80% to 90% of which appear only once. Sequencing was carried out using PBMCs. These receptor sequences come from a woman aged 40-49 years in good health and CMV-seropositive. Both conserved end residues are part of each CDR3. A D gene is named only where the DNA matches it firmly. Expanded clones get a size class; other rows say once, few or many, or leave the size out.

clone_size: -; j_call: TRBJ1-1; d_call: TRBD1; v_call: TRBV23-1; cdr3_nt: TGCGCCACCTCCAAGGACAGGAAGAACACTGAAGCTTTCTTT; cdr3_aa: CATSKDRKNTEAFF
clone_size: -; j_call: TRBJ2-3; d_call: TRBD2; v_call: TRBV4-2; cdr3_nt: TGTGCCAGCAGCCAAGGTAGCGGGGGCCCTTTGAGCACAGATACGCAGTATTTT; cdr3_aa: CASSQGSGGPLSTDTQYF
clone_size: -; j_call: TRBJ2-1; d_call: -; v_call: TRBV18; cdr3_nt: TGTGCCAGCTCACCCCTACCGGACGGGAACAATGAGCAGTTCTTC; cdr3_aa: CASSPLPDGNNEQFF
clone_size: once; j_call: TRBJ2-2; d_call: TRBD1; v_call: TRBV5-1; cdr3_nt: TGCGCCAGCAGCCCTCGGACAGGGGCCACCGGGGAGCTGTTTTTT; cdr3_aa: CASSPRTGATGELFF
clone_size: -; j_call: TRBJ1-2; d_call: TRBD1; v_call: TRBV5-1; cdr3_nt: TGCGCCAGCAGCTTGGCCGACGGGACAGGTAGCTACACCTTC; cdr3_aa: CASSLADGTGSYTF
clone_size: -; j_call: TRBJ2-3; d_call: TRBD2; v_call: TRBV5-1; cdr3_nt: TGCGCCAGCAGCCTAGCGGGAGGGAGCACAGATACGCAGTATTTT; cdr3_aa: CASSLAGGSTDTQYF
clone_size: few; j_call: TRBJ2-4; d_call: TRBD1; v_call: TRBV5-1; cdr3_nt: TGCGCCAGCAGCTCTGGACAGGGGGCCAAAAACATTCAGTACTTC; cdr3_aa: CASSSGQGAKNIQYF
clone_size: -; j_call: TRBJ2-3; d_call: -; v_call: TRBV7-9; cdr3_nt: TGTGCCAGCAGCTTGTTCTCAGATACGCAGTATTTT; cdr3_aa: CASSLFSDTQYF
clone_size: -; j_call: TRBJ1-1; d_call: -; v_call: TRBV5-4; cdr3_nt: TGTGCCAGCAGCTTGGAACAGCGGGCTGAAACTTTCTTT; cdr3_aa: CASSLEQRAETFF
clone_size: -; j_call: TRBJ2-7; d_call: TRBD1; v_call: TRBV6-5; cdr3_nt: TGTGCCAGCAGGACCGGGACAGGGGCCTTTTACGAGCAGTACTTC; cdr3_aa: CASRTGTGAFYEQYF
clone_size: -; j_call: TRBJ2-5; d_call: TRBD1; v_call: TRBV10-3; cdr3_nt: TGTGCCATCAGTGACGGGACAGTGAGAGAGACCCAGTACTTC; cdr3_aa: CAISDGTVRETQYF
clone_size: -; j_call: TRBJ2-7; d_call: -; v_call: TRBV28; cdr3_nt: TGTGCCAGCAGTCCCTCCGAGGTCGACCACGAGCAGTACTTC; cdr3_aa: CASSPSEVDHEQYF
clone_size: -; j_call: TRBJ2-1; d_call: TRBD2; v_call: TRBV7-2; cdr3_nt: TGTGCCAGCAGCTTGGGCACTAGCGGATACAATGAGCAGTTCTTC; cdr3_aa: CASSLGTSGYNEQFF
clone_size: -; j_call: TRBJ1-1; d_call: TRBD1; v_call: TRBV12-5; cdr3_nt: TGTGCTAGTGGTTTGGGGGACAGCTCGAACACTGAAGCTTTCTTT; cdr3_aa: CASGLGDSSNTEAFF
clone_size: -; j_call: TRBJ1-5; d_call: TRBD1; v_call: TRBV7-2; cdr3_nt: TGTGCCAGCAGCCAAACAGGGGGCAGTCAGCCCCAGCATTTT; cdr3_aa: CASSQTGGSQPQHF
clone_size: -; j_call: TRBJ1-6; d_call: -; v_call: TRBV30; cdr3_nt: TGTGCCTGGAGGTCGGTTTTGCTTTCACCCCTCCACTTT; cdr3_aa: CAWRSVLLSPLHF
clone_size: -; j_call: TRBJ2-1; d_call: -; v_call: TRBV5-1; cdr3_nt: TGCGCCAGCAGCCTCTACGACTCGACCAGCTCCTACAATGAGCAGTTCTTC; cdr3_aa: CASSLYDSTSSYNEQFF
clone_size: -; j_call: TRBJ2-3; d_call: TRBD2; v_call: TRBV5-6; cdr3_nt: TGTGCCAGCAGCTTTTGGGGGGGTGTCACAGATACGCAGTATTTT; cdr3_aa: CASSFWGGVTDTQYF
clone_size: -; j_call: TRBJ2-7; d_call: -; v_call: TRBV28; cdr3_nt: TGTGCCAGCAACCCTGCGGGGACCTACGAGCAGTACTTC; cdr3_aa: CASNPAGTYEQYF
clone_size: once; j_call: TRBJ1-4; d_call: -; v_call: TRBV28; cdr3_nt: TGTGCCAGCAGCTGGGGGGGGGCACGGAATGAAAAACTGTTTTTT; cdr3_aa: CASSWGGARNEKLFF
clone_size: -; j_call: TRBJ2-3; d_call: TRBD1; v_call: TRBV5-4; cdr3_nt: TGTGCCAGCAGCTCAGCCGGGACAGGGACAGATACGCAGTATTTT; cdr3_aa: CASSSAGTGTDTQYF
clone_size: -; j_call: TRBJ2-1; d_call: TRBD1; v_call: TRBV6-5; cdr3_nt: TGTGCCAGCAGCGGGGACAGCCCCTACAATGAGCAGTTCTTC; cdr3_aa: CASSGDSPYNEQFF
clone_size: -; j_call: TRBJ2-1; d_call: -; v_call: TRBV5-1; cdr3_nt: TGCGCCAGCAGCTTGGACCGACAGCAATACAATGAGCAGTTCTTC; cdr3_aa: CASSLDRQQYNEQFF
clone_size: -; j_call: TRBJ2-2; d_call: -; v_call: TRBV27; cdr3_nt: TGTGCCAGCAGTTTATCGAACGGGAACACCGGGGAGCTGTTTTTT; cdr3_aa: CASSLSNGNTGELFF
clone_size: few; j_call: TRBJ2-7; d_call: TRBD2; v_call: TRBV9; cdr3_nt: TGTGCCAGCAGCGTAGCCGCCCTAGCGGGCTACTACGAGCAGTACTTC; cdr3_aa: CASSVAALAGYYEQYF
clone_size: -; j_call: TRBJ1-4; d_call: -; v_call: TRBV7-9; cdr3_nt: TGTGCCAGCAGCTTACCAGGGGATGAAAAACTGTTTTTT; cdr3_aa: CASSLPGDEKLFF
clone_size: -; j_call: TRBJ2-3; d_call: TRBD2; v_call: TRBV29-1; cdr3_nt: TGCAGCGTTGAAAGACTAGCGGGAGTTTCCACAGATACGCAGTATTTT; cdr3_aa: CSVERLAGVSTDTQYF
clone_size: -; j_call: TRBJ1-5; d_call: -; v_call: TRBV6-5; cdr3_nt: TGTGCCAGCAGCCAACAGGGAGACAGGCCCCAGCATTTT; cdr3_aa: CASSQQGDRPQHF
clone_size: -; j_call: TRBJ2-7; d_call: TRBD2; v_call: TRBV11-2; cdr3_nt: TGTGCCAGCAGCTTAGATCGGACTAGCGGGGTTATTATCTACGAGCAGTACTTC; cdr3_aa: CASSLDRTSGVIIYEQYF
clone_size: once; j_call: TRBJ1-1; d_call: -; v_call: TRBV19; cdr3_nt: TGTGCCACTCACAATCCTGGGGGCCGGGACACTGAAGCTTTCTTT; cdr3_aa: CATHNPGGRDTEAFF
clone_size: -; j_call: TRBJ2-7; d_call: TRBD2; v_call: TRBV27; cdr3_nt: TGTGCCAGTCGGGGGGACTCCTACGAGCAGTACTTC; cdr3_aa: CASRGDSYEQYF
clone_size: -; j_call: TRBJ2-2; d_call: -; v_call: TRBV7-7; cdr3_nt: TGTGCTAGCAGCTTAAGAGTTAAGCGGACTGGACCCGGGGAGCTGTTTTTT; cdr3_aa: CASSLRVKRTGPGELFF
clone_size: once; j_call: TRBJ1-3; d_call: -; v_call: TRBV18; cdr3_nt: TGTGCCAGCTCACTTCGCGATACCATATATTTT; cdr3_aa: CASSLRDTIYF
clone_size: -; j_call: TRBJ1-1; d_call: TRBD1; v_call: TRBV5-1; cdr3_nt: TGCGCCAGCATGCTTGGAGACAGGGGTGGGTCTGAAGCTTTCTTT; cdr3_aa: CASMLGDRGGSEAFF
clone_size: once; j_call: TRBJ2-1; d_call: -; v_call: TRBV9; cdr3_nt: TGTGCCAGCAGCGATCACCCCACTAGGCCTCTAAACAATGAGCAGTTCTTC; cdr3_aa: CASSDHPTRPLNNEQFF
clone_size: -; j_call: TRBJ2-5; d_call: TRBD1; v_call: TRBV2; cdr3_nt: TGTGCCAGCAGTGACCGGGACAGGGTAGAGACCCAGTACTTC; cdr3_aa: CASSDRDRVETQYF